The source of this TCR beta chain is a study of blood T cell repertoires in COVID-19. Study in general: Donors in the United States, Italy and Spain gave samples during acute or convalescent COVID-19.

Germline V gene data show CDR1 as SGHDT and CDR2 as YYEEEE. V was shortened by 6 bases and J by 4 bases, with 13 bases between the two germline ends. The CDR3 loop spans 13 amino acids. The table came from immunoSEQ multiplex PCR; TCRdb's copy has only in-frame clones and leaves some out. Seen here are 60,000 to 75,000 clones, 65% to 80% observed once, and the top ten hold about 25%. The origin of this receptor is a man aged 60 to 69 with active or convalescent COVID-19. The sample was peripheral blood. The chain uses TRBV5-6 and TRBJ1-1, with D maybe TRBD1 (5 bases). The chain's CDR3 is CASTPVGGTEAFF. The CDR3 nucleotides read TGTGCCAGCACCCCCGTGGGGGGCACTGAAGCTTTCTTT. Using reference TRBV5-6 and TRBJ1-1 for the parts outside the CDR3, the full variable domain is DAGVTQSPTHLIKTRGQQVTLRCSPKSGHDTVSWYQQALGQGPQFIFQYYEEEERQRGNFPDRFSGHQFPNYSSELNVNALLLGDSALYLCASTPVGGTEAFFGQGTRLTVV.